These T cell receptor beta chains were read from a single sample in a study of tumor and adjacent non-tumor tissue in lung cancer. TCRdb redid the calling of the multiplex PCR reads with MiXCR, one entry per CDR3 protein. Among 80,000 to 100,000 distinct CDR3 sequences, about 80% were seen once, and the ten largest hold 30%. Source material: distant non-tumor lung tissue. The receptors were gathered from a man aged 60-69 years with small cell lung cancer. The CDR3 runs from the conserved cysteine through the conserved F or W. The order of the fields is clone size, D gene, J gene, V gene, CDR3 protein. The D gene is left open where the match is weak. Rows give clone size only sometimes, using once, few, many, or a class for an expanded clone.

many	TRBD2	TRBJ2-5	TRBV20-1	CSASGLAGVQTQYF
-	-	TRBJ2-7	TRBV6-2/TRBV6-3	CATKMAGTPMEQYF
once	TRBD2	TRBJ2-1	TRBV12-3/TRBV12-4	CASSLDRLAGLGNEQFF
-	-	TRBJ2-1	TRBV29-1	CSVYRVLGENEQSF
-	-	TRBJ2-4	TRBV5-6	CSSSTPGSANNNQYF
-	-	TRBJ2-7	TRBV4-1	CVSSFDRLYKQYF
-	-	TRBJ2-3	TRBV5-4	CANSSVYGSTDTQYF
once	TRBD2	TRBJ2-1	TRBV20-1	CSRGSGLAGVDEQSF
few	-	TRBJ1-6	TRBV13	CASGQNDGSSYNSPLHF
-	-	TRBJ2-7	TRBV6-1	CVSSAGQLYGQYF
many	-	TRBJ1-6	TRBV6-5	CASSYGLSPNSPLHF
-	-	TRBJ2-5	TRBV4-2	CASSQGSRQKTQYF
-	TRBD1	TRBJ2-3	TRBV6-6	CTSSGGQGADTQYF
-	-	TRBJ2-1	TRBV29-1	CIIVSQLSSHNEQFF
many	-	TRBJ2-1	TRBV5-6	CASSLDPSSYNEQFF
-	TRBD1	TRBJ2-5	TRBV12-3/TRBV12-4	CASRLMDRKETQYF
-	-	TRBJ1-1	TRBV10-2	CASIRQANTEAFF
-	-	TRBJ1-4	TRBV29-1	CSAWATRGKLFF
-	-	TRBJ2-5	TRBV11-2	CASSLVDLQETQYF
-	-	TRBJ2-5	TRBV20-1	CSASDPNRETRYF
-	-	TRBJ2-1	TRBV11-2	CASSLVAALSSYNEQFF
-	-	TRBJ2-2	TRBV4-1	CVSSSRGVYTWELFF
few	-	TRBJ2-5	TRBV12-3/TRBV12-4	CASSLMDSDETQYF
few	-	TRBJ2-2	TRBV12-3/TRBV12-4	CTSSFSGTDTGELFF
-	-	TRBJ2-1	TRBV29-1	CSNKTGTYNEQLF
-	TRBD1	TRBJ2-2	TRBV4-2	CVSSQMGQANTGELFF
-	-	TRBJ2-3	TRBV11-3	CTSNHPRGTQYF
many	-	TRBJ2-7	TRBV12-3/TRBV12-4	CASTPSPRDYEQYF
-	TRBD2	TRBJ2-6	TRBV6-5	CPSSRLAGTGANVLTF
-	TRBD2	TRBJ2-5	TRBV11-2	CATSIVAGLLVKQETQYF
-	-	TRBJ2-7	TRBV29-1	CSARRGPYEQYF
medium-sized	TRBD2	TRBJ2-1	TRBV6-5	CASSYSEAGGLHEQFF
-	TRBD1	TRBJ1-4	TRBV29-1	CSETGGAGEKLFF
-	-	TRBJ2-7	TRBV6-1	CDSSDSGLTIYERYF
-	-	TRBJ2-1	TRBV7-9	CVSSLASYNEQFF
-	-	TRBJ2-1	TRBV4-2	CTSSQDPAVSSYNEQLF
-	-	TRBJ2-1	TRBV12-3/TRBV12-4	CASSTSTPYDEQSF
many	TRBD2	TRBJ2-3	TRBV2	CASGGLAASGDTQYF
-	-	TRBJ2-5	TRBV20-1	CSEGRPGTPSETHYF
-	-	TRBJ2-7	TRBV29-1	CSVANGISYEQYF
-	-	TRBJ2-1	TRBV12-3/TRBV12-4	CASMLGYIEQFF
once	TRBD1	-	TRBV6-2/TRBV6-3	CASSWDSSYEQFF
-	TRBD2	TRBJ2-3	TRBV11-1	CASSSGLAGGPVADMQYF
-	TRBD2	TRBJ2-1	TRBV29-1	CSTKGSGGSYNEQFF
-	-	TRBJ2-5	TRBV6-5	CASSFQTYQETQYF
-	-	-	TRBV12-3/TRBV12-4	CASNLTSYEQFF
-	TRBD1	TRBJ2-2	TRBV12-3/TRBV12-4	CASSSYGTDTGELFF
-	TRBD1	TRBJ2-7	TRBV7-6	CASNFGQGEGYEQYF
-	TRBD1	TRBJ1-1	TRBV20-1	CSDGGQNTEAFF